These T cell receptor beta chains were read from a single sample in a study of T cell responses to AZD1222 COVID-19 vaccine. The method was immunoSEQ multiplex PCR; TCRdb's version includes in-frame clones alone and lacks a portion of them. The table shows 140,000 to 150,000 clones, with approximately 88% occurring only once. The material was peripheral blood, obtained on day 0 of AZD1222 vaccination. The receptor source for this set is an adult in good health. Each CDR3 is given with its conserved first and last residue. A D gene is named only where the DNA matches it firmly. Where a row states a size, it is once, few, many or the class of an expanded clone; other rows omit it.

CDR3aa: CASKGSGTSPLHF
CDR3nt: TGTGCCAGTAAGGGGTCAGGAACCTCACCCCTCCACTTT
j_gene: TRBJ1-6
abundance: -
v_gene: TRBV9
d_gene: -

CDR3aa: CASSTRRGFDSPLHF
CDR3nt: TGCGCCAGCAGCACCCGGAGAGGGTTCGATTCACCCCTCCACTTT
j_gene: TRBJ1-6
abundance: -
v_gene: TRBV4-3
d_gene: -

CDR3aa: CASSLVVGELFF
CDR3nt: TGTGCCAGCAGTTTAGTCGTAGGGGAGCTGTTTTTT
j_gene: TRBJ2-2
abundance: once
v_gene: TRBV12-3/TRBV12-4
d_gene: -

CDR3aa: CATSPRGSAGVEQYF
CDR3nt: TGTGCCACCAGCCCGAGGGGCTCCGCCGGGGTAGAGCAGTACTTC
j_gene: TRBJ2-7
abundance: -
v_gene: TRBV24-1
d_gene: -

CDR3aa: CASQQGGYGYTF
CDR3nt: TGTGCCAGTCAACAGGGCGGCTATGGCTACACCTTC
j_gene: TRBJ1-2
abundance: -
v_gene: TRBV19
d_gene: -

CDR3aa: CASSVDRANEQFF
CDR3nt: TGTGCCAGCAGCGTCGACAGGGCGAATGAGCAGTTCTTC
j_gene: TRBJ2-1
abundance: -
v_gene: TRBV7-2
d_gene: TRBD1

CDR3aa: CASSPGQVMGNYGYTF
CDR3nt: TGTGCCAGCAGCCCGGGACAGGTCATGGGAAACTATGGCTACACCTTC
j_gene: TRBJ1-2
abundance: -
v_gene: TRBV9
d_gene: TRBD1

CDR3aa: CASSRSTISRGGELFF
CDR3nt: TGTGCCAGCAGCCGCTCGACTATCTCACGGGGCGGGGAGCTGTTTTTT
j_gene: TRBJ2-2
abundance: -
v_gene: TRBV7-6
d_gene: -

CDR3aa: CASNPSTGTLYEQYF
CDR3nt: TGTGCCAGCAACCCCAGCACCGGGACCCTCTACGAGCAGTACTTC
j_gene: TRBJ2-7
abundance: -
v_gene: TRBV28
d_gene: -

CDR3aa: CASSVGAGLSGSGELFF
CDR3nt: TGTGCCAGCAGCGTAGGGGCAGGGTTATCCGGGAGCGGGGAGCTGTTTTTT
j_gene: TRBJ2-2
abundance: -
v_gene: TRBV9
d_gene: -

CDR3aa: CASSEPGTGGYEQYF
CDR3nt: TGTGCCAGCAGTGAACCTGGGACAGGGGGCTACGAGCAGTACTTC
j_gene: TRBJ2-7
abundance: -
v_gene: TRBV25-1
d_gene: TRBD1

CDR3aa: CASRRGVTDTQYF
CDR3nt: TGTGCCAGCCGCCGCGGGGTTACGGATACGCAGTATTTT
j_gene: TRBJ2-3
abundance: -
v_gene: TRBV2
d_gene: -

CDR3aa: CASSLGRQSYGYTF
CDR3nt: TGTGCCAGCAGCTTAGGCAGACAGAGCTATGGCTACACCTTC
j_gene: TRBJ1-2
abundance: few
v_gene: TRBV7-2
d_gene: -

CDR3aa: CASSQERLNTEAFF
CDR3nt: TGCGCCAGCAGCCAAGAACGGCTTAACACTGAAGCTTTCTTT
j_gene: TRBJ1-1
abundance: once
v_gene: TRBV4-1
d_gene: -

CDR3aa: CASSLGGTRETQYF
CDR3nt: TGTGCCAGCAGCTTAGGTGGGACACGGGAGACCCAGTACTTC
j_gene: TRBJ2-5
abundance: -
v_gene: TRBV11-2
d_gene: -

CDR3aa: CASSLRDAYLYF
CDR3nt: TGCGCCAGCAGCTTGCGGGACGCCTATCTGTACTTC
j_gene: TRBJ2-5
abundance: -
v_gene: TRBV5-1
d_gene: -

CDR3aa: CASKRTHSTDTQYF
CDR3nt: TGTGCCAGCAAAAGGACCCATAGCACAGATACGCAGTATTTT
j_gene: TRBJ2-3
abundance: once
v_gene: TRBV6-5
d_gene: -

CDR3aa: CAISAGDRAGNQPQHF
CDR3nt: TGTGCCATCAGTGCGGGGGACAGGGCTGGCAATCAGCCCCAGCATTTT
j_gene: TRBJ1-5
abundance: -
v_gene: TRBV10-3
d_gene: TRBD1

CDR3aa: CSGLQGPYGYTF
CDR3nt: TGCAGCGGCCTTCAGGGACCCTATGGCTACACCTTC
j_gene: TRBJ1-2
abundance: -
v_gene: TRBV29-1
d_gene: -

CDR3aa: CASSQVGGFMGSGGDEQYF
CDR3nt: TGTGCCAGCAGCCAAGTCGGGGGATTCATGGGGTCAGGAGGGGACGAGCAGTACTTC
j_gene: TRBJ2-7
abundance: few
v_gene: TRBV3-1/TRBV3-2
d_gene: -

CDR3aa: CASSVEQGQGTIYF
CDR3nt: TGTGCCAGCAGCGTAGAACAGGGACAGGGGACCATATATTTT
j_gene: TRBJ1-3
abundance: -
v_gene: TRBV9
d_gene: TRBD1

CDR3aa: CASSPNVGTNEKLFF
CDR3nt: TGTGCCAGCAGCCCAAACGTCGGGACAAATGAAAAACTGTTTTTT
j_gene: TRBJ1-4
abundance: -
v_gene: TRBV9
d_gene: -

CDR3aa: CASSPSGTGSGNTIYF
CDR3nt: TGTGCCAGCAGCCCATCCGGGACAGGGTCTGGAAACACCATATATTTT
j_gene: TRBJ1-3
abundance: -
v_gene: TRBV3-1/TRBV3-2
d_gene: TRBD1

CDR3aa: CASSQDQLLNTEAFF
CDR3nt: TGCGCCAGCAGCCAAGATCAACTTCTCAACACTGAAGCTTTCTTT
j_gene: TRBJ1-1
abundance: few
v_gene: TRBV4-3
d_gene: -

CDR3aa: CASSLLRLLAKNIQYF
CDR3nt: TGTGCCAGCAGTTTATTGAGGCTACTAGCCAAAAACATTCAGTACTTC
j_gene: TRBJ2-4
abundance: -
v_gene: TRBV28
d_gene: -

CDR3aa: CASSLLSESSEQYF
CDR3nt: TGTGCCAGTAGTCTCCTCTCCGAATCAAGCGAGCAGTACTTC
j_gene: TRBJ2-7
abundance: once
v_gene: TRBV19
d_gene: -

CDR3aa: CASITEGTGVQPQHF
CDR3nt: TGTGCCAGCATCACGGAGGGGACGGGCGTTCAGCCCCAGCATTTT
j_gene: TRBJ1-5
abundance: -
v_gene: TRBV28
d_gene: -

CDR3aa: CASSWMTSGGYNEQFF
CDR3nt: TGCGCCAGCAGCTGGATGACTAGCGGGGGTTACAATGAGCAGTTCTTC
j_gene: TRBJ2-1
abundance: -
v_gene: TRBV5-1
d_gene: TRBD2

CDR3aa: CASSLYGGLVDEQYF
CDR3nt: TGTGCCAGCAGCTTGTACGGGGGGCTTGTCGACGAGCAGTACTTC
j_gene: TRBJ2-7
abundance: -
v_gene: TRBV7-6
d_gene: -

CDR3aa: CASSSTGGGGGNTIYF
CDR3nt: TGTGCCAGTAGTTCCACAGGGGGCGGGGGAGGAAACACCATATATTTT
j_gene: TRBJ1-3
abundance: once
v_gene: TRBV19
d_gene: TRBD1

CDR3aa: CASSKAEGPGATDTQYF
CDR3nt: TGTGCCAGCAGCAAAGCGGAAGGGCCGGGGGCCACAGATACGCAGTATTTT
j_gene: TRBJ2-3
abundance: -
v_gene: TRBV21-1
d_gene: -

CDR3aa: CASSSRDRGYFTEAFF
CDR3nt: TGTGCCAGCAGTTCACGGGACAGGGGGTATTTCACTGAAGCTTTCTTT
j_gene: TRBJ1-1
abundance: -
v_gene: TRBV6-5
d_gene: TRBD1

CDR3aa: CASSPGRNRGNEKLFF
CDR3nt: TGTGCCAGCAGTCCAGGACGGAACCGGGGTAATGAAAAACTGTTTTTT
j_gene: TRBJ1-4
abundance: -
v_gene: TRBV27
d_gene: -

CDR3aa: CASSTKGGGTEAFF
CDR3nt: TGTGCCAGTAGTACCAAAGGAGGGGGCACTGAAGCTTTCTTT
j_gene: TRBJ1-1
abundance: -
v_gene: TRBV19
d_gene: -

CDR3aa: CASSLARATEAFF
CDR3nt: TGTGCCAGCAGTTTAGCCAGGGCCACTGAAGCTTTCTTT
j_gene: TRBJ1-1
abundance: -
v_gene: TRBV12-3/TRBV12-4
d_gene: -

CDR3aa: CASSLEWTSGGYNEQFF
CDR3nt: TGCGCCAGCAGCTTGGAGTGGACTAGCGGGGGGTACAATGAGCAGTTCTTC
j_gene: TRBJ2-1
abundance: -
v_gene: TRBV5-1
d_gene: TRBD2

CDR3aa: CATSRGGGQNTEAFF
CDR3nt: TGTGCCACCAGCAGAGGGGGGGGTCAGAACACTGAAGCTTTCTTT
j_gene: TRBJ1-1
abundance: once
v_gene: TRBV15
d_gene: -

CDR3aa: CASSFGGGEQPQHF
CDR3nt: TGTGCCAGCAGCTTTGGAGGGGGCGAACAGCCCCAGCATTTT
j_gene: TRBJ1-5
abundance: -
v_gene: TRBV5-5
d_gene: TRBD1

CDR3aa: CTSSHPRGQGWNTEAFF
CDR3nt: TGCACCAGCAGCCACCCAAGGGGGCAGGGGTGGAACACTGAAGCTTTCTTT
j_gene: TRBJ1-1
abundance: -
v_gene: TRBV1
d_gene: -

CDR3aa: CASSQFTDAQGDEQFF
CDR3nt: TGCGCCAGCAGCCAGTTCACTGATGCCCAAGGGGATGAGCAGTTCTTC
j_gene: TRBJ2-1
abundance: -
v_gene: TRBV4-1
d_gene: -

CDR3aa: CASSPYSDRTYSDTF
CDR3nt: TGTGCCAGCAGTCCCTATTCGGACAGGACCTATTCCGACACCTTC
j_gene: TRBJ1-2
abundance: -
v_gene: TRBV6-5
d_gene: TRBD1

CDR3aa: CASSPSDAPDGYGYTF
CDR3nt: TGTGCCAGCTCACCGTCAGACGCGCCTGACGGCTATGGCTACACCTTC
j_gene: TRBJ1-2
abundance: -
v_gene: TRBV18
d_gene: -

CDR3aa: CSVQSLAADTQYF
CDR3nt: TGCAGCGTCCAGTCATTGGCGGCCGATACGCAGTATTTT
j_gene: TRBJ2-3
abundance: -
v_gene: TRBV29-1
d_gene: -

CDR3aa: CASRTSGGRNEQFF
CDR3nt: TGTGCCAGTAGAACTAGCGGGGGGCGCAATGAGCAGTTCTTC
j_gene: TRBJ2-1
abundance: -
v_gene: TRBV19
d_gene: TRBD2

CDR3aa: CASSFAGMNTEAFF
CDR3nt: TGTGCCAGCAGTTTCGCAGGCATGAACACTGAAGCTTTCTTT
j_gene: TRBJ1-1
abundance: -
v_gene: TRBV28
d_gene: -

CDR3aa: CASSSGLAGYEQYF
CDR3nt: TGTGCCAGCAGCTCCGGACTAGCGGGGTACGAGCAGTACTTC
j_gene: TRBJ2-7
abundance: many
v_gene: TRBV7-2
d_gene: TRBD2

CDR3aa: CASSRDRTGNQPQHF
CDR3nt: TGTGCCAGCAGCCGGGACAGGACGGGCAATCAGCCCCAGCATTTT
j_gene: TRBJ1-5
abundance: -
v_gene: TRBV7-2
d_gene: TRBD1

CDR3aa: CASSLAQGDWNTEAFF
CDR3nt: TGCGCCAGCAGCTTGGCCCAGGGGGACTGGAACACTGAAGCTTTCTTT
j_gene: TRBJ1-1
abundance: -
v_gene: TRBV5-1
d_gene: TRBD1

CDR3aa: CASGPALNTEAFF
CDR3nt: TGTGCTAGTGGTCCTGCCCTGAACACTGAAGCTTTCTTT
j_gene: TRBJ1-1
abundance: -
v_gene: TRBV12-5
d_gene: -

CDR3aa: CAWSGVQAHQPQHF
CDR3nt: TGTGCCTGGAGCGGTGTACAGGCACATCAGCCCCAGCATTTT
j_gene: TRBJ1-5
abundance: once
v_gene: TRBV30
d_gene: -

CDR3aa: CASSPTSGGAQTYNEQFF
CDR3nt: TGTGCCAGCTCACCGACTAGCGGGGGGGCCCAGACCTACAATGAGCAGTTCTTC
j_gene: TRBJ2-1
abundance: -
v_gene: TRBV18
d_gene: TRBD2